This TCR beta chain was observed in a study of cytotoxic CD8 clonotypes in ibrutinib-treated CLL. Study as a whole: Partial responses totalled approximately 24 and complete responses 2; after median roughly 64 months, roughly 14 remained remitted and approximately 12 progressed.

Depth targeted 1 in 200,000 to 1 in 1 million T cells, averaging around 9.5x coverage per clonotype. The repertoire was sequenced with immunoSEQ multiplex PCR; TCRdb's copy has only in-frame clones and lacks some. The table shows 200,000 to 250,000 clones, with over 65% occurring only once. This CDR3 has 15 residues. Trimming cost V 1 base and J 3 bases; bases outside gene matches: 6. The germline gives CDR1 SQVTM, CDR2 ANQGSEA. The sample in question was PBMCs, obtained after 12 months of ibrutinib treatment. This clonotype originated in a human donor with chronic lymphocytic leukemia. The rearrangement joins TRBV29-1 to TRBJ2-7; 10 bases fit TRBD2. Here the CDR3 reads CSVEGQAGGYYEQYF. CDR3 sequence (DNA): TGCAGCGTTGAAGGGCAAGCGGGAGGGTACTACGAGCAGTACTTC.